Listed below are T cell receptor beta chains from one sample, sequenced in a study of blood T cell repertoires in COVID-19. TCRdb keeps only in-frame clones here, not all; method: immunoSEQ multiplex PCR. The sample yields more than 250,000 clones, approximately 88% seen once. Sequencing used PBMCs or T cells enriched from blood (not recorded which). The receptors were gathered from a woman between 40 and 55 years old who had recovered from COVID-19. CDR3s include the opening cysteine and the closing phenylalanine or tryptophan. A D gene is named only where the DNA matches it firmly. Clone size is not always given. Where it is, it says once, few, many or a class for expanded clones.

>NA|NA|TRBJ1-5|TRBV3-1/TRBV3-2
CASSGGIGSNQPQHF
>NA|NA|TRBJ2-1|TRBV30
CAWSVRGGHEQFF
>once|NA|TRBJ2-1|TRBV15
CATSRGAGSYNEQFF
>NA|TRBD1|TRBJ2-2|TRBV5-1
CASSVTGGVGELFF
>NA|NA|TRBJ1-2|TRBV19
CASSEAFYGYTF
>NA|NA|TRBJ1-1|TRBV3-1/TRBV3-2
CASSQGARSNSEAFF
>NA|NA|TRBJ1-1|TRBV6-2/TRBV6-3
CASSYSQGTEAFF
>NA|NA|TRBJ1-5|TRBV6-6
CASSYPDGKGGPQHF
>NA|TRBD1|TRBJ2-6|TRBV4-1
CASSPRQGGSGANVLTF
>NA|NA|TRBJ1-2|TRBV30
CASVYGSNYGYTF
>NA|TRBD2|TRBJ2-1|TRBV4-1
CASSTLGLPAKNEQFF
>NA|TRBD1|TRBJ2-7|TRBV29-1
CSVGGQGRNEQYF
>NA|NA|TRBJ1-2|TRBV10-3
CAISASTGFANYGYTF
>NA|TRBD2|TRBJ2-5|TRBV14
CASSQGRASGLQETQYF
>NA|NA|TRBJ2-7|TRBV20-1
CSASLTSDEQYF
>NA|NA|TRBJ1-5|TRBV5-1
CASSLVSGPNQPQHF
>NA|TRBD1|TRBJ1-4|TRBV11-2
CASSLEAGTGGKLFF
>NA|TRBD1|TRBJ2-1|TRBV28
CASRPRDRVLHEQFF
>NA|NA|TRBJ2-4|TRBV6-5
CASSYRGSPGIQYF
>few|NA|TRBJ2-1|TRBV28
CASRFHGTTEANEQFF
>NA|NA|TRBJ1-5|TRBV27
CASSSRRQNQPQHF
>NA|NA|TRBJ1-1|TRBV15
CATSRAGGTEAFF
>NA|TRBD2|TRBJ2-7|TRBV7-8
CASSPIGGLAGGRRGQYF
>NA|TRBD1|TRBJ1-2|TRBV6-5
CASSYPTGGTYGYTF
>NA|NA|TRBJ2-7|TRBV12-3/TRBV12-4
CASSPGYEQYF
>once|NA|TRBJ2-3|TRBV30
CAWRAPNPVTDTQYF
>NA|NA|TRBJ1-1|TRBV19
CASSERQGNGEAFF
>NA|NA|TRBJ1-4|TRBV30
CAWSVRGGGEKLFF
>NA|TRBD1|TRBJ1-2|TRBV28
CASSRDSFNYGYTF
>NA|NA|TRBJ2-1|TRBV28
CASRGGGLAFNEQFF
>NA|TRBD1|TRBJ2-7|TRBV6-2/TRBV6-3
CASSSGQGVGYEQYF
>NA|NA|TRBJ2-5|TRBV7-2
CASSLVHETQYF
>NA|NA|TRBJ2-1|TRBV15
CATSSGGLSYNEQFF
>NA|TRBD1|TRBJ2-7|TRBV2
CASQIGQGGEQYF
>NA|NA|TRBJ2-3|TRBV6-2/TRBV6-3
CASSQGTSQARAADTQYF
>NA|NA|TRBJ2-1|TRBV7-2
CASSLAHPSSYNEQFF
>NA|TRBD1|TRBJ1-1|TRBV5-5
CASSAVQTGGPEAFF
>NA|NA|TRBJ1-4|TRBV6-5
CASSYGRPGLNEKLFF
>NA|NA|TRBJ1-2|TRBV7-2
CASSLRVDRALGGDYGYTF
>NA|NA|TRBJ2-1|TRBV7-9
CASSLILEQFF
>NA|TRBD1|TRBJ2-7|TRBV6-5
CASRPPGQGQDEQYF
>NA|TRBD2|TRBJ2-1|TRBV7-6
CASSSVAGGRDEQFF
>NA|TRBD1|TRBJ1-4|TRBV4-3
CASSLWRQGNNEKLFF
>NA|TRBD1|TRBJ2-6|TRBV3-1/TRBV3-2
CASSQPGTGGPGANVLTF
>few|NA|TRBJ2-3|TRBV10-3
CAISDPTGWTDTQYF
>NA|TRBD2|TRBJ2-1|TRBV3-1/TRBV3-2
CASSQVPLAGGPNEQFF
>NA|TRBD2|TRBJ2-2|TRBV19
CASSTKTSGFTGELFF
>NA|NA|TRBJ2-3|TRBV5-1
CASSLAAQASTDTQYF
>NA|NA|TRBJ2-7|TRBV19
CASSMMGAPAPSSYEQYF
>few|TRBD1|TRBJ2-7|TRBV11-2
CASSPTGQAYEQYF